Each of the 7 T cell receptor beta chains below was sequenced from the same sample in a study of blood T cell repertoires in COVID-19 (TCRdb year 2020). Library generation was performed with the immunoSEQ multiplex PCR assay. The clones in this table, taken by TCRdb from immuneACCESS, are in-frame only. Not every clone is retained; where verified, under half of the shortfall comes from an unresolved V gene, and the cause of the rest is unknown. For this sample there are hundreds of thousands of clones; around 88% appear just once. The ten largest clones add up to around 5.8% of the sample. The sample taken for sequencing was PBMCs or T cells enriched from blood (not recorded which). The source is a woman aged 40-49 years who had recovered from COVID-19.

The V gene is TRBV18, the J gene TRBJ1-2; no clear D. V dropped 2 bases and J dropped 5 bases, with 9 bases sitting between them. The CDR3 is 13 amino acids. Germline V gives CDR1 KGHSH, CDR2 LQKENI. CDR3 in amino acids: CASSPRQQYGYTF. The CDR3 region has the DNA TGTGCCAGCTCACCAAGGCAACAGTATGGCTACACCTTC.

DNA of the CDR3: TGTGCCAGCAGCCAGGACAGGATTTCGGTGGGTGGCTACACCTTC. Amino acids: CASSQDRISVGGYTF. The chain combines TRBV11-2 with TRBJ1-2, with 7 bases fitting TRBD1. The V gene end was trimmed by 5 bases and the J gene end by 7 bases; junction bases not matched to a gene: 13. CDR1 is SGHAT, CDR2 FQNNGV, per germline. CDR3 length: 15 residues.

This clone was observed a few times. The gene calls are TRBV11-1 and TRBJ2-1; D is unresolved. Germline V lookup: CDR1 SGHAT, CDR2 FQDESV (reference sequence). V was trimmed by 8 bases and J by 0 bases, leaving 14 bases between them. The CDR3 spans 15 residues. CDR3: CASGPLRSSYNEQFF. CDR3 in DNA: TGTGCCAGCGGCCCCCTGAGGAGCTCCTACAATGAGCAGTTCTTC.

The CDR3 bases are TGTGCCAGCAGTTACGGGGCAGACTACGAGCAGTACTTC. This sequence encodes CASSYGADYEQYF. The rearrangement joins TRBV6-2 or TRBV6-3 to TRBJ2-7; possible D gene TRBD1, 5 bases. Looked up from germline, CDR1 is MNHEY and CDR2 is SVGEGT. The ends were cut back, 2 bases at V and 3 bases at J, with 8 bases in the middle. The CDR3 runs to 13 residues.

The rearrangement links TRBV18 to TRBJ2-1; D unclear. Germline V gene sequence: CDR1 KGHSH, CDR2 LQKENI. Trimming left V 2 bases short and J 6 bases short, with 8 bases between. This CDR3 has 13 residues. For the CDR3, the DNA is TGTGCCAGCTCACCAGGGCAAGCCAATGAGCAGTTCTTC. Protein: CASSPGQANEQFF.

The chain uses TRBV7-9 and TRBJ1-3; D is undetermined. CDR3 length: 16 residues. Germline CDR1 SEHNR, CDR2 FQNEAQ (reference sequence). The ends were cut back, 1 base at V and 0 bases at J, with 10 bases in the middle. CDR3 DNA: TGTGCCAGCAGCTTAGGGCAGGCCTACTCTGGAAACACCATATATTTT. This codes for CASSLGQAYSGNTIYF.

This clone was seen a single time. The rearrangement links TRBV14 to TRBJ2-1; 11 bases fit TRBD2. This CDR3 contains 16 residues. The trim removed 4 bases at V and 9 bases at J, leaving 11 bases unmatched. From germline, CDR1 is SGHDN and CDR2 FVKESK. The CDR3 DNA reads TGTGCCAGCAGCCCGAAAGCCCCCCTAGCGGGAGGTGAGCAGTTCTTC. Translated: CASSPKAPLAGGEQFF.